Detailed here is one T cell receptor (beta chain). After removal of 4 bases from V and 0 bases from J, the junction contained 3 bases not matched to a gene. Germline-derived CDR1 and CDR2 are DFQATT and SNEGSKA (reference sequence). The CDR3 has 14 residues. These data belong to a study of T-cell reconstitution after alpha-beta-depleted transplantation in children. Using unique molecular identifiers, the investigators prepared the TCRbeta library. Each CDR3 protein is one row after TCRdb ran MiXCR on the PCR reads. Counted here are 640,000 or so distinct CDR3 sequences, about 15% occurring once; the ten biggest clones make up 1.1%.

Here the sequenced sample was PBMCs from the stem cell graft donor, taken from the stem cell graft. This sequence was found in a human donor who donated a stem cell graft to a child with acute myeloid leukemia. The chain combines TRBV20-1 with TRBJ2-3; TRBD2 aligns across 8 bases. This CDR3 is CSAIGGASTDTQYF. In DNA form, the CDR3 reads TGCAGTGCTATCGGGGGGGCTAGCACAGATACGCAGTATTTT.